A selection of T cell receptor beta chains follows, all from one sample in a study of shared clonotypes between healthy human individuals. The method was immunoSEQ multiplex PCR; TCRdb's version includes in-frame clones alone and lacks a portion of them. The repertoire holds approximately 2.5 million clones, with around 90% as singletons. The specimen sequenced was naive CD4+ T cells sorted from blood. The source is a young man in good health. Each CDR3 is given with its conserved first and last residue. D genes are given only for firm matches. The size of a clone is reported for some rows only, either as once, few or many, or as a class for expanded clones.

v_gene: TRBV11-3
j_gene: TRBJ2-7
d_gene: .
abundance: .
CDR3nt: TGTGCCAGCAGCTTAGATGTCCGGGGCGAGCAGTACTTC
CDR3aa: CASSLDVRGEQYF

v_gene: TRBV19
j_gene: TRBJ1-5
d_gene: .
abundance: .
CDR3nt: TGTGCCAGTAGTTTTCGACAGAGTGGGAATCAGCCCCAGCATTTT
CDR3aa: CASSFRQSGNQPQHF

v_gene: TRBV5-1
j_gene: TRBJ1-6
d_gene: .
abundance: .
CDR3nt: TGCGCCAGCAGCTTGGAAGGCGGGGAATCTTCACCCCTCCACTTT
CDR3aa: CASSLEGGESSPLHF

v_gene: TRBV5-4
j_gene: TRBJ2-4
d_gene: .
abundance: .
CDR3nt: TGTGCCAGCAGCTTGGGGCCCCCCGGGAGCGTGGAAAACATTCAGTACTTC
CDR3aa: CASSLGPPGSVENIQYF

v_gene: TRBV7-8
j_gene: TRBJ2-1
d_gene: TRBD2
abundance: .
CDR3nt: TGTGCCAGCAGCACACTAGCGGGGGGGCGCTACAATGAGCAGTTCTTC
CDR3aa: CASSTLAGGRYNEQFF

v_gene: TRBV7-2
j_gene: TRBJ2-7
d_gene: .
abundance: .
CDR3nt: TGTGCCAGCAGCCGAACGGGGGGAGGAGGGGGAAAGGCCTACGAGCAGTACTTC
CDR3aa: CASSRTGGGGGKAYEQYF

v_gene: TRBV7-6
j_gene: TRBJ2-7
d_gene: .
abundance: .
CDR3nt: TGTGCCAGCAGCTTACTGGAGGGGGAGTACGAGCAGTACTTC
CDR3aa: CASSLLEGEYEQYF

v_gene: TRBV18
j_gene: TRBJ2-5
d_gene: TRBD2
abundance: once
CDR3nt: TGTGCCAGCTCACCATCCAAAGCGGGAGGAGAGACCCAGTACTTC
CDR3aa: CASSPSKAGGETQYF

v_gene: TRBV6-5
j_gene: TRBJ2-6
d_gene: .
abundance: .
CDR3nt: TGTGCCAGCAGTCGCCTCAGCTCCGTCCTGACTTTC
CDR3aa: CASSRLSSVLTF

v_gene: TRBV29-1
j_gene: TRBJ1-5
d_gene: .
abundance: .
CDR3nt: TGCAGCGTTGAAGGGGGGGGGTCCCAGCATTTT
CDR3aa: CSVEGGGSQHF

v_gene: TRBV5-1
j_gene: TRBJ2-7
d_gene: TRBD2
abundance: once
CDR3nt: TGCGCCAGCAGCTTTTTAGCGGGCGCCTACGAGCAGTACTTC
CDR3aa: CASSFLAGAYEQYF

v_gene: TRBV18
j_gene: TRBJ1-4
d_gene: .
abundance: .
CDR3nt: TGTGCCAGCTCCTTGATCCAGAGTGTAACTAATGAAAAACTGTTTTTT
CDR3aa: CASSLIQSVTNEKLFF

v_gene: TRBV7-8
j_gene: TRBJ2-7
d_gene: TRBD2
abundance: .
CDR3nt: TGTGCCAGCAGCCTCCTCGGGACTAGCGGGGGGTTCTCCTACGAGCAGTACTTC
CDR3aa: CASSLLGTSGGFSYEQYF

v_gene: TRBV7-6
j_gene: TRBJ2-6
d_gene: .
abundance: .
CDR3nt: TGTGCCAGCAGCTTAGAAGGGAAACGCGGTGGGGCCAACGTCCTGACTTTC
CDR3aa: CASSLEGKRGGANVLTF

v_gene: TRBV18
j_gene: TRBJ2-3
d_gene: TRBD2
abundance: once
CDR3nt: TGTGCCAGCTCACCACTTCCGGGACTAGGGGGGCCAGATACGCAGTATTTT
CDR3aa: CASSPLPGLGGPDTQYF

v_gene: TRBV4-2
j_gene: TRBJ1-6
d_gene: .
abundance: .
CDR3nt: TGTGCCAGCAGCCAAACCGGGACATTAAACACCTTGGGGATTTCACCCCTCCACTTT
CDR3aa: CASSQTGTLNTLGISPLHF

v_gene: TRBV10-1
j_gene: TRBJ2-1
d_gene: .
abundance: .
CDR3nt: TGCGCCAGCGGACCGGGACTCCCGGGGAATGAGCAGTTCTTC
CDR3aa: CASGPGLPGNEQFF

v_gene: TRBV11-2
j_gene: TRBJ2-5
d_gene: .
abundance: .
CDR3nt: TGTGCCAGCAGCTTAGTTGTCTGGGGGGAGACCCAGTACTTC
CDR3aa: CASSLVVWGETQYF

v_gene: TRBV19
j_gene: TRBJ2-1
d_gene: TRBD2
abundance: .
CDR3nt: TGTGCCAGTAGTCAACGAATGGGACTAGCGGGCTACAATGAGCAGTTCTTC
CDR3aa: CASSQRMGLAGYNEQFF

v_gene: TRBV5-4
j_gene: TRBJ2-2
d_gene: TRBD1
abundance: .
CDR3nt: TGTGCCAGCAGCGCCGGACAGGGCAGGGGCGGGGAGCTGTTTTTT
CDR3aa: CASSAGQGRGGELFF

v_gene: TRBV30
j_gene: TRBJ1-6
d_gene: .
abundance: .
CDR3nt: TGTGCCTGGAGCAGGAGCAGGGGAAATTCACCCCTCCACTTT
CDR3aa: CAWSRSRGNSPLHF

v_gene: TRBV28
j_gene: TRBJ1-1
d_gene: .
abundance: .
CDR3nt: TGTGCCAGCAGCCCGGGCGGGATGGGCACTGAAGCTTTCTTT
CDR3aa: CASSPGGMGTEAFF

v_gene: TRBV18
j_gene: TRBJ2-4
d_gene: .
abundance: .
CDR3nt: TGTGCCAGCTCCCCTAACCGCGCAGGCTCCAACATTCAGTACTTC
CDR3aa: CASSPNRAGSNIQYF

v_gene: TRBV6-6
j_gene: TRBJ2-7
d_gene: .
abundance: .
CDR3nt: TGTGCCAGCCACGGATACTACGAGCAGTACTTC
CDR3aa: CASHGYYEQYF

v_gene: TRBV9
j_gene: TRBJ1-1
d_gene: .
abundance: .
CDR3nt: TGTGCCAGCAGCGCCCAAGCGGTTACTGAAGCTTTCTTT
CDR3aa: CASSAQAVTEAFF

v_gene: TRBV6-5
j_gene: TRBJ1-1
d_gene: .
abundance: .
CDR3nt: TGTGCCAGCAGTACCACAGGTGAAGCTTTCTTT
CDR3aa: CASSTTGEAFF

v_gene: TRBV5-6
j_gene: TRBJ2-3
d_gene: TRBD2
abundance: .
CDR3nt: TGTGCCAGCAGCACCGGGACTATCACAGATACGCAGTATTTT
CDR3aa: CASSTGTITDTQYF

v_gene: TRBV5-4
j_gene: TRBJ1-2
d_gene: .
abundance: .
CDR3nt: TGTGCCAGCAGCTTCAAGGGTACCTATGGCTACACCTTC
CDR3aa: CASSFKGTYGYTF

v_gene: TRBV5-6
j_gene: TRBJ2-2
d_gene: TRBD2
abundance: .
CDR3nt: TGTGCCAGCAGCTTACGGACTAGCGGGAGGAACACCGGGGAGCTGTTTTTT
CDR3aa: CASSLRTSGRNTGELFF

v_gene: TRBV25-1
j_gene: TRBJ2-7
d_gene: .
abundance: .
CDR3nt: TGTGCCAGCAGTGTCAACGGGGGCACCTCCTACGAGCAGTACTTC
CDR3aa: CASSVNGGTSYEQYF

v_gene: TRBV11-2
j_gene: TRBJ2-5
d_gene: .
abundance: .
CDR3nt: TGTGCCAGCAGCTTAGGTGGGAAGAGGAAAGAGACCCAGTACTTC
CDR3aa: CASSLGGKRKETQYF

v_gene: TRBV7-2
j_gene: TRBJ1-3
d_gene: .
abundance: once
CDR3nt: TGTGCCAGCAGCTTATTAACTTACAGCTACTCTGGAAACACCATATATTTT
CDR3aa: CASSLLTYSYSGNTIYF

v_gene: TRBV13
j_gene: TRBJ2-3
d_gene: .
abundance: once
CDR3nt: TGTGCCAGCAGCTTAATCCGAAAAGCGGAACCCACTAGAGATACGCAGTATTTT
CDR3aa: CASSLIRKAEPTRDTQYF

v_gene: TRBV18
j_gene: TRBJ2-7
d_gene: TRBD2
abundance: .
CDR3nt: TGTGCCAGCTCACCACAGGGACTAGCGGGATCCTACGAGCAGTACTTC
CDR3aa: CASSPQGLAGSYEQYF

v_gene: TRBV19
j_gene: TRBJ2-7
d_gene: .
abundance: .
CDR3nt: TGTGCCAGTTCAGGGCGGATGGACTCCTACGAGCAGTACTTC
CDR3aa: CASSGRMDSYEQYF

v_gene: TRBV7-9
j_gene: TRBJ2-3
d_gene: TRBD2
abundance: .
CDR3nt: TGTGCCAGCAGCTTGGGTCGAGAGCGGGGGGGTACGCAGTATTTT
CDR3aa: CASSLGRERGGTQYF

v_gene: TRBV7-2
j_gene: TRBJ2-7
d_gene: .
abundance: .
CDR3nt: TGTGCCAGCAGCTCGGTGCTGGGGGAGCAGTACTTC
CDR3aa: CASSSVLGEQYF